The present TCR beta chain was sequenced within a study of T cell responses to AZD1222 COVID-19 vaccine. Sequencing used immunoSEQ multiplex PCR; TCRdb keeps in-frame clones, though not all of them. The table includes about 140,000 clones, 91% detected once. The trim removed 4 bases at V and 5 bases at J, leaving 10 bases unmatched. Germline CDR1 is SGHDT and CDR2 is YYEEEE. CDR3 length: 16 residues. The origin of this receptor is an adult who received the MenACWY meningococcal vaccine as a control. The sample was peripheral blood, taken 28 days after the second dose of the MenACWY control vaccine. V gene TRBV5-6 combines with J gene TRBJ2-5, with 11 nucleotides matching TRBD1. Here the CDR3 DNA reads TGTGCCAGCAGCAGCACAGGGACAGGGGGATGGGAGACCCAGTACTTC. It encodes CASSSTGTGGWETQYF. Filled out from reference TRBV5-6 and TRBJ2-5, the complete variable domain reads DAGVTQSPTHLIKTRGQQVTLRCSPKSGHDTVSWYQQALGQGPQFIFQYYEEEERQRGNFPDRFSGHQFPNYSSELNVNALLLGDSALYLCASSSTGTGGWETQYFGPGTRLLVL.